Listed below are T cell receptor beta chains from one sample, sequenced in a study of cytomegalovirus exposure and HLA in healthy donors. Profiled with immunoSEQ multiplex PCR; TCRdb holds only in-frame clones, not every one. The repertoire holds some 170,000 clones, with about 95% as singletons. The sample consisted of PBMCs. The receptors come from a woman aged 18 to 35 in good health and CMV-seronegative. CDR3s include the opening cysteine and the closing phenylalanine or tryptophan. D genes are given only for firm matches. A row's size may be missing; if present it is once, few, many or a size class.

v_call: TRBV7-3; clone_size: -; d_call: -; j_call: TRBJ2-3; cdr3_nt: TGTGCCAGCAGCCAGGGGGGATTGAACACAGATACGCAGTATTTT; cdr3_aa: CASSQGGLNTDTQYF
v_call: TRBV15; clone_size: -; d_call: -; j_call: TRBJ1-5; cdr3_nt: TGTGCCACCAGCAGCCACAGGGATCAGCCCCAGCATTTT; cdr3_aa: CATSSHRDQPQHF
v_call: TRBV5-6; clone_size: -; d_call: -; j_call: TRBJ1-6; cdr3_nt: TGTGCCAGCACCCTAACCTCAGGGAGGAAAGGCACCCTCCACTTT; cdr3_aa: CASTLTSGRKGTLHF
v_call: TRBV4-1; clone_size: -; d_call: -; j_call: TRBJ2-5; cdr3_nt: TGCGCCAGCAGCCAAGCCGGGACATCACAAGAGACCCAGTACTTC; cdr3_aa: CASSQAGTSQETQYF
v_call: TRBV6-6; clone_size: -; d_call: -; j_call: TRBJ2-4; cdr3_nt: TGTGCCAGCAGCCTAGGAGGGGGGGCGGTCAAAAACATTCAGTACTTC; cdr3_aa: CASSLGGGAVKNIQYF
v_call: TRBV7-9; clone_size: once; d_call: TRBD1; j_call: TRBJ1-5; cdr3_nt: TGTGCCAGCAGCTTGGGGGACAGGGGGCGGGAGCCCCAGCATTTT; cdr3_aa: CASSLGDRGREPQHF
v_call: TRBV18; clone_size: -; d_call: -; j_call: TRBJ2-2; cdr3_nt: TGTGCCAGCTCACTAAGCCACGGGGAGCTGTTTTTT; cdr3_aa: CASSLSHGELFF
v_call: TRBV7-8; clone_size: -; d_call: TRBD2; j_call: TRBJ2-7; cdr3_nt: TGTGCCAGCAGCTTACGGGGCCGGGGGGGCCGGGAGCAGTACTTC; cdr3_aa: CASSLRGRGGREQYF
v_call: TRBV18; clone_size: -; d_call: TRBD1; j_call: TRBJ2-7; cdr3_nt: TGTGCCAGCTCACTTTACCCGGGACAGGGGTTCGACGAGCAGTACTTC; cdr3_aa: CASSLYPGQGFDEQYF
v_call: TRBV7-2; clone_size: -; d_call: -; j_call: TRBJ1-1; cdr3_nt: TGTGCCAGCAGCTTGGGCAGACTGAACACTGAAGCTTTCTTT; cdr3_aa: CASSLGRLNTEAFF
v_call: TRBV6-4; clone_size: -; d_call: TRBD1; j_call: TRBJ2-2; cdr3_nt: TGTGCCAGCAGTGCTGGGACAGGAGCGAACACCGGGGAGCTGTTTTTT; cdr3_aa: CASSAGTGANTGELFF
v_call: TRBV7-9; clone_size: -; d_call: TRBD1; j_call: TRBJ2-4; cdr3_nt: TGTGCCAGCAGCTTACAGGGGGCAGGTACCAAAAACATTCAGTACTTC; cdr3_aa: CASSLQGAGTKNIQYF
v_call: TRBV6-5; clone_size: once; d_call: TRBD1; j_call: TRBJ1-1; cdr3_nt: TGTGCCAGCAGGATACAGGGGGCGTTTGAAGCTTTCTTT; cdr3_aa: CASRIQGAFEAFF
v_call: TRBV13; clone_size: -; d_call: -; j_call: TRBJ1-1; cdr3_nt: TGTGCCAGCAGCCCCTATCCGGGAGGGGGTGGCACTGAAGCTTTCTTT; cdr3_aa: CASSPYPGGGGTEAFF
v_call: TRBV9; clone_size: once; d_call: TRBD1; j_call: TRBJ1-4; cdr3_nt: TGTGCCAGCAGCGTAGCCGGGACAGGGGGAGAAAAACTGTTTTTT; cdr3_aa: CASSVAGTGGEKLFF
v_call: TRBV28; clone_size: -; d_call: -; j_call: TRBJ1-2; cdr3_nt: TGTGCCAGCAGGGGCAGGGGTAACTATGGCTACACCTTC; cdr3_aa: CASRGRGNYGYTF
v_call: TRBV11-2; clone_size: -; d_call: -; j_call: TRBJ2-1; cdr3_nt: TGTGCCAGCAGCCTCCTAGGGGGGGTCGACAATGAGCAGTTCTTC; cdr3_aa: CASSLLGGVDNEQFF
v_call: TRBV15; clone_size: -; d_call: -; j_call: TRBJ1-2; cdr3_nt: TGTGCCACCGGGCAGACACTTACTAACTATGGCTACACCTTC; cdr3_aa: CATGQTLTNYGYTF
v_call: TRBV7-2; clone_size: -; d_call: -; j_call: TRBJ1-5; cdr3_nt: TGTGCCAGCAGCTCTATACCGACAGTTCAGCCCCAGCATTTT; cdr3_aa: CASSSIPTVQPQHF
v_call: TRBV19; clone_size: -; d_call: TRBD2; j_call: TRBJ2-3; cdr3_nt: TGTGCCAGTAGTATGGTGTCGGGACTAGTAGTGGATACGCAGTATTTT; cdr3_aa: CASSMVSGLVVDTQYF
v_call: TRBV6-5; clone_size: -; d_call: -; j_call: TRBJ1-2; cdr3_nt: TGTGCCAGCAGTACCCAGGGTATGGGCTACACCTTC; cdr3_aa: CASSTQGMGYTF
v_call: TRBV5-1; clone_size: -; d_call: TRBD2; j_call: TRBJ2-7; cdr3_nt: TGCGCCAGCAGCCACAATCCTAGCGGGGGCCTCAAATACGCCTACGAGCAGTACTTC; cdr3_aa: CASSHNPSGGLKYAYEQYF
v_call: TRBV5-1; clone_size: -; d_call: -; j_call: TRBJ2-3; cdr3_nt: TGCGCCAGCAGCTTGGCCGCAGGGGATACGCAGTATTTT; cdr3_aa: CASSLAAGDTQYF
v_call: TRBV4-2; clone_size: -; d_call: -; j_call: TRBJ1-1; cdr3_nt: TGTGCCAGCAGCCAAGGGGCCTCGAACACTGAAGCTTTCTTT; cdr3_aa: CASSQGASNTEAFF
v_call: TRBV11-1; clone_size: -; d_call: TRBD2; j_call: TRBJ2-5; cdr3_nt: TGTGCCAGCAGCTTAGCCCCGACTAGCGGGGGGGCCTCGGAGACCCAGTACTTC; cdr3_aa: CASSLAPTSGGASETQYF
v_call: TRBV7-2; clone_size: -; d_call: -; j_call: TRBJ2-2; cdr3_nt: TGTGCCAACAACATCGGACAGCCAACGAACACCGGGGAGCTGTTTTTT; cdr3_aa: CANNIGQPTNTGELFF
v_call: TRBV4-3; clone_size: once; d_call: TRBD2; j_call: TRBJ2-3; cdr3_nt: TGCGCCAGCAGCTTGCTAATAGCGGGGGGCAGGACAGATACGCAGTATTTT; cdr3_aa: CASSLLIAGGRTDTQYF
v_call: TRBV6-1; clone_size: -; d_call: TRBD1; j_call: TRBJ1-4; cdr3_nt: TGTGCCAGCATCGACAGGGGGCGGGCTAATGAAAAACTGTTTTTT; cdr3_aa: CASIDRGRANEKLFF
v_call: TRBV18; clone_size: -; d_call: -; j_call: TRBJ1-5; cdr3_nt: TGTGCCAGCTCACTAGCTCAGGGGTTCAATCAGCCCCAGCATTTT; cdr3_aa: CASSLAQGFNQPQHF
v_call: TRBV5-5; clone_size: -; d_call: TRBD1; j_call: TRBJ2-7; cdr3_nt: TGTGCCAGCAGCTCAACCGGGACAGGGACCTACGAGCAGTACTTC; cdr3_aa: CASSSTGTGTYEQYF
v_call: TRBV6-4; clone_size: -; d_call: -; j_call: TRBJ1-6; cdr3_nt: TGTGCCAGCAGTGAAACAGCCTCGAATTCACCCCTCCACTTT; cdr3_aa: CASSETASNSPLHF
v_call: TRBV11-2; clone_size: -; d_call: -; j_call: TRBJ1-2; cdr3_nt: TGTGCCAGCAGCCCGGAACTAAACTATGGCTACACCTTC; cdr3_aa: CASSPELNYGYTF
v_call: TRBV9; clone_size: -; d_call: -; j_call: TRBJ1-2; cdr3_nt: TGTGCCAGCTCCGGGGGGGGTGGCTACACCTTC; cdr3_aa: CASSGGGGYTF
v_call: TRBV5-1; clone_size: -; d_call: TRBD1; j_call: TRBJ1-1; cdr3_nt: TGCGCCAGCAGCTTGGCAGGGGGCGTGAACACTGAAGCTTTCTTT; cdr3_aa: CASSLAGGVNTEAFF
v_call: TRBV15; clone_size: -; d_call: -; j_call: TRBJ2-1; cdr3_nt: TGTGCCACCAGCAGAGATCGTGGGGACATAGGGAATGAGCAGTTCTTC; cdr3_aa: CATSRDRGDIGNEQFF
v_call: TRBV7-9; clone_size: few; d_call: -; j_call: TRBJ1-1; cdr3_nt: TGTGCCAGCAGCCTCCAGGGAGGGAACACTGAAGCTTTCTTT; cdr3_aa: CASSLQGGNTEAFF
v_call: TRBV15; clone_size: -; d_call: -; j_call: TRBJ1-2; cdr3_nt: TGTGCCACCAGCAGAGAGGGGGGGGACAACTATGGCTACACCTTC; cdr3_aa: CATSREGGDNYGYTF
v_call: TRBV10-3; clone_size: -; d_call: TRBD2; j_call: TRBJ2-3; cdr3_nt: TGTGCCTCAACGTCTAGCGGGGGTAGCACAGATACGCAGTATTTT; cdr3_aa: CASTSSGGSTDTQYF
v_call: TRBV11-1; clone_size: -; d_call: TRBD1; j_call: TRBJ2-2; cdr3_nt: TGTGCCAGCTCTGGCCTGGGACAGCCCACCGGGGAGCTGTTTTTT; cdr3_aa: CASSGLGQPTGELFF
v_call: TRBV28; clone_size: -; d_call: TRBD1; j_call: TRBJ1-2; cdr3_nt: TGTGCCAGCAGTTTACTCACAGGGGGCGGGTATGGCTACACCTTC; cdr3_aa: CASSLLTGGGYGYTF
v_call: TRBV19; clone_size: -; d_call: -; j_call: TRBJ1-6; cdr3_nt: TGTGCCAGTAGTATTCTACAGGCGAATTCACCCCTCCACTTT; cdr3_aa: CASSILQANSPLHF
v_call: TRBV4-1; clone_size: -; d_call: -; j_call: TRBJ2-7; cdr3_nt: TGCGCCAGCAGCCAAGAACCAGGGACCTACGAGCAGTACTTC; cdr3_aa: CASSQEPGTYEQYF
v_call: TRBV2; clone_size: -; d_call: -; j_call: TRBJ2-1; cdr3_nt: TGTGCCAGCAGGGGGGCGGGACAGAAGATCTACAATGAGCAGTTCTTC; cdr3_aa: CASRGAGQKIYNEQFF
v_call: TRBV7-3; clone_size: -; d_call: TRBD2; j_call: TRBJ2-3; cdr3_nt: TGTGCCAGCACCGGGACGGGGGGGGCGACAGATACGCAGTATTTT; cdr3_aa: CASTGTGGATDTQYF
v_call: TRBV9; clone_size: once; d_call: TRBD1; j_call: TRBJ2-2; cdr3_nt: TGTGCCAGCAGCGTAGAAGGGGGCGCGAACACCGGGGAGCTGTTTTTT; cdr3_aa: CASSVEGGANTGELFF
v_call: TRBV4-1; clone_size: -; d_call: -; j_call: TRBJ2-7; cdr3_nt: TGCGCCAGCAGCGCCCCAGGGTTTTACGAGCAGTACTTC; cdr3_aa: CASSAPGFYEQYF
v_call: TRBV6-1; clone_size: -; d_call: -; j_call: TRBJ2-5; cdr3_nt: TGTGCCAGCAGTAATTATATCAGCCAAGAGACCCAGTACTTC; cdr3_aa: CASSNYISQETQYF
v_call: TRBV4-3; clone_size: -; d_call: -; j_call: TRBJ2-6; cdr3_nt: TGCGCCAGCAGCCAAGATCTTAGCAACAACGTCCTGACTTTC; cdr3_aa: CASSQDLSNNVLTF
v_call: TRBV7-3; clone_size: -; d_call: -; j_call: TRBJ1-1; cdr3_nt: TGTGCCAGCAGCTTAATAGCAGGGGCTGAAGCTTTCTTT; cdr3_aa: CASSLIAGAEAFF
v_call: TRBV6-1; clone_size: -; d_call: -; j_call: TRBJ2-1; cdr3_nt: TGTGCCAGCACGGTCTGGGGAGAAGTCTACAATGAGCAGTTCTTC; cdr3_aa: CASTVWGEVYNEQFF
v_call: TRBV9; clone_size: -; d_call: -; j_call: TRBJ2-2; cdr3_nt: TGTGCCAGCAGCCTTCTTAGCACCGGGGAGCTGTTTTTT; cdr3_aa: CASSLLSTGELFF
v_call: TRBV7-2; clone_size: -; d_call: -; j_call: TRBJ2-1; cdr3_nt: TGTGCCAGCAGCCCCCTGGCCGGCCCGGGAGAGCAGTTCTTC; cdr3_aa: CASSPLAGPGEQFF
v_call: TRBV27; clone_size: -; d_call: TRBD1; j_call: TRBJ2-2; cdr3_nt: TGTGCCAGCAGTTCCACCCCGGACAGGGACACCGGGGAGCTGTTTTTT; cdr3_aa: CASSSTPDRDTGELFF
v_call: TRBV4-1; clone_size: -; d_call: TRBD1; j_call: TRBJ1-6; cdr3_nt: TGCGCCAGCAGCCAAGGCTCGGACAGGCGGAATTCACCCCTCCACTTT; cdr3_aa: CASSQGSDRRNSPLHF
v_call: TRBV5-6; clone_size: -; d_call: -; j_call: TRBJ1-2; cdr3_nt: TGTGCCAGCAGCCCAGGTGTTTTCGACTATGGCTACACCTTC; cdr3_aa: CASSPGVFDYGYTF
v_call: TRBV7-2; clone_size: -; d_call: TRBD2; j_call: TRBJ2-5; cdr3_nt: TGTGCCAGCAGCTTAGACCCCTCGGCTAGCGGGGGGGGAGAGACCCAGTACTTC; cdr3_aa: CASSLDPSASGGGETQYF
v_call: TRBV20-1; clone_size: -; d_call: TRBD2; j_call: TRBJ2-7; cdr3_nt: TGCAGCGCCCTAGCGGCCTACGAGCAGTACTTC; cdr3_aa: CSALAAYEQYF